The rows below give T cell receptor beta chains drawn from one sample of a study of beta chain features in type 1 diabetes. Clones were read by immunoSEQ multiplex PCR, and TCRdb kept only the in-frame ones, dropping some. Of over 65,000 clones listed, 25% to 35% were seen once; the top ten hold over 0.35%. What was sequenced was stem cell memory CD4+ T cells from blood. Source of these receptors: a young woman in good health. CDR3s leave out the opening cysteine and the closing phenylalanine or tryptophan. Expanded clones get a size class; other rows say once, few or many, or leave the size out.

NA,TRBV13,ASSGGQDQY
NA,TRBV25-1,ASSEQRNTQY
NA,TRBV2,ASKGEGETQY
NA,TRBV6-5,ASSSHDRVGRETQY
few,TRBV13,ASSLGGDSYEQY
NA,TRBV6-5,ASSSSPGRQGHTIY
few,TRBV4-1,ASSHLSVAGSSGYEQY
few,TRBV9,ASSVTGIDEQY
NA,TRBV27,ASRPPGESYGYT
NA,TRBV25-1,ASSAGTGGGQPQH
NA,TRBV9,ASSVASGSTDTQY
NA,TRBV5-1,ASSLGDSRSPLH
few,TRBV30,AWTGGMNTEAF
NA,TRBV12-5,ASGLTIRGSPQH
NA,TRBV2,ASRIGGSEQF
few,TRBV12-5,ASGLVLGGGTEQF
few,TRBV7-2,ASSPGQGKYGYT
NA,TRBV10-1,ASSEYAGNNEQF
NA,TRBV5-6,ASSLMVGGGTDTQY
once,TRBV11-3,ASSLQGLDGYT
NA,TRBV11-2,ASTRITGMEGYT
NA,TRBV5-4,ASSSGGSDTQY
NA,TRBV7-9,ASGRGNEQF
few,TRBV11-2,ASSFLGSEGIQY
NA,TRBV4-1,ASSLWTRGRGTEAF
few,TRBV13,ASSHRGQGDGYT
few,TRBV5-1,ASTVSTGSHTEAF
NA,TRBV5-1,ASSSGTDSSTDTQY
few,TRBV5-4,ASSLQDSNSPLH
NA,TRBV19,ASSIVGGGEQF
NA,TRBV11-3,ASSPLTSGANNEQF
few,TRBV5-6,ASSSSQGWDEKLF
NA,TRBV2,ASREDGTHGYT
NA,TRBV27,ASSLTGGTEAF
NA,TRBV7-2,ASSRNVGVRNQPQH
few,TRBV7-2,ASSLQGTGGPSYEQY
NA,TRBV2,ASIVGARNYGYT
few,TRBV30,AWRLTYGYT
NA,TRBV30,AWSVQDLGMAF
few,TRBV7-2,ASSPTGGGYGYT
few,TRBV7-9,ASSLQGSNEKLF
few,TRBV5-1,ASSLDSPNYGYT
NA,TRBV7-9,ASTRGGQETQY
few,TRBV7-9,ASSPGLAGAFETQY
NA,TRBV5-1,ASSPGTGGPYNEQF
few,TRBV5-6,ASSKLDSGYTEAF
NA,TRBV6-6,ASSPLQGAMNTEAF
NA,TRBV7-9,ASSSGSTYGYT